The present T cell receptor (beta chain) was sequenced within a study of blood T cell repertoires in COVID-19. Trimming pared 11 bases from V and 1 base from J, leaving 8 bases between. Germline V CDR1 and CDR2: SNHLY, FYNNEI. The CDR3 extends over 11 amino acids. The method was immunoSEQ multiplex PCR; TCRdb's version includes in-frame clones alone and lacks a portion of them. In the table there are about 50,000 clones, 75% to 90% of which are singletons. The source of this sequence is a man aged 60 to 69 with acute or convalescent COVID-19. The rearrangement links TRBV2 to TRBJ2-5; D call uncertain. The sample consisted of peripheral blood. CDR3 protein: CAVKLQETQYF. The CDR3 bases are TGTGCCGTAAAACTCCAAGAGACCCAGTACTTC.